The next 20 T cell receptor beta chains were all read from a single sample in a study of long-term antiretroviral therapy in people with HIV (dated 2022 in TCRdb). The immunoSEQ hsTCRB v3.0 assay was used at survey level resolution for TRB variable region sequencing. Imported from immuneACCESS, the table was reduced by TCRdb to in-frame sequences with V and J called. These copies leave out some clones; in studies compared against another copy, an unresolved V gene accounts for under half, and the cause of the remainder is not known. Counted in this sample were fewer than 25,000 clones; less than 85% of them appeared once. The ten most abundant clones make up more than 8% of the sample. The source was unsorted PBMCs, collected at the start of antiretroviral therapy. These TCRs come from a man in his forties or fifties with HIV.

The V call is TRBV5-4, the J call TRBJ2-7, with D possibly TRBD2 on 5 matching bases. V was pared by 4 bases and J by 7 bases, with 21 bases between. The CDR3 has 15 amino acids. Germline values: CDR1 SGHNT, CDR2 YYREEE (reference sequence). CDR3 sequence: CASSEYAGGSEEQYF. The CDR3 coding sequence is TGTGCCAGCAGCGAATATGCAGGAGGCTCGGAAGAGCAGTACTTC.

V is TRBV12-5 and J is TRBJ1-1; D uncertain. The germline V and J ends were trimmed by 7 bases and 5 bases, with 14 bases remaining between them. CDR1 LGHNT and CDR2 FRNRAP come from the germline V gene. The CDR3 runs 13 residues. CDR3 sequence: CASAISRATEAFF. CDR3 bases: TGTGCTAGTGCCATCTCGAGGGCAACTGAAGCTTTCTTT.

The rearrangement links TRBV28 to TRBJ1-4; no clear D. CDR3 size: 14 residues. V lost 3 bases, J lost 0 bases, and 5 bases lay in between. Germline CDR1 is MDHEN and CDR2 is SYDVKM. CDR3 protein: CASSLGATNEKLFF. In nucleotides, the CDR3 is TGTGCCAGCAGTTTGGGAGCAACTAATGAAAAACTGTTTTTT.

CDR3 nucleotide sequence: TGTGCCAGCAGCGTAAGTCCCGGAGACTCTGGAAACACCATATATTTT. Translated: CASSVSPGDSGNTIYF. The gene calls are TRBV9 and TRBJ1-3; D is unclear. CDR1 and CDR2 (germline): SGDLS, YYNGEE. The CDR3 length is 16 residues. V was clipped by 1 base and J by 0 bases, with 11 bases between them.

This chain joins TRBV4-3 and TRBJ2-2; perhaps TRBD2 as D (6 bases). The germline V gene has CDR1 LGHNA and CDR2 YSLEER. The CDR3 extends over 16 amino acids. V lost 0 bases to trimming and J lost 0 bases, with 8 bases between them. DNA for the CDR3: TGCGCCAGCAGCCAAGATCGCGGGGCGAACACCGGGGAGCTGTTTTTT. Translation gives CASSQDRGANTGELFF.

The J gene is TRBJ1-1, the V gene TRBV7-2; perhaps TRBD1 as D (6 bases). The length of the CDR3 is 14 residues. Germline V gene lookup returns CDR1 SGHTA and CDR2 FQGNSA. V lost 0 bases to trimming and J lost 7 bases, with 12 bases between them. The CDR3 DNA is TGTGCCAGCAGCTTAGCGCAGGACAGCCTTGAAGCTTTCTTT. This codes for CASSLAQDSLEAFF.

The chain links TRBV11-2 to TRBJ2-2; D not certain. Between the trimmed V and J ends, which lost 5 bases and 0 bases, there was a span of 13 bases. Germline CDR1 reads SGHAT; CDR2 reads FQNNGV. This CDR3 spans 16 amino acids. DNA for the CDR3: TGTGCCAGCAGCGCATCCTCCACCGCGAACACCGGGGAGCTGTTTTTT. Translation: CASSASSTANTGELFF.

The chain recombines TRBV7-9 with TRBJ1-5; 9 bases line up with TRBD1. Germline V gene data show CDR1 as SEHNR and CDR2 as FQNEAQ (reference sequence). The CDR3 length is 15 residues. V was clipped by 1 base and J by 2 bases; unmatched bases: 0. CDR3 residues: CASSLGTGGNQPQHF. In DNA, the CDR3 is TGTGCCAGCAGCTTAGGGACAGGGGGCAATCAGCCCCAGCATTTT.

The chain uses TRBV7-2 and TRBJ1-4; the D gene is possibly TRBD1 (6 bases). V was pared by 1 base and J by 7 bases, with 10 bases between. This CDR3 comprises 14 residues. Germline values: CDR1 SGHTA, CDR2 FQGNSA. The CDR3 bases are TGTGCCAGCAGCTTAGGGGGGCGTCGTGAAAAACTGTTTTTT. Amino acid sequence: CASSLGGRREKLFF.

This chain joins TRBV28 and TRBJ1-1; D remains unclear. The CDR3 extends over 13 amino acids. Germline CDR1 MDHEN, CDR2 SYDVKM. The ends were cut back, 2 bases at V and 7 bases at J, with 11 bases in the middle. The CDR3 is CASSLQALDEAFF. The DNA for the CDR3 is TGTGCCAGCAGTTTACAGGCTTTAGATGAAGCTTTCTTT. The full variable domain, with the rest looked up from reference TRBV28 and TRBJ1-1, is DVKVTQSSRYLVKRTGEKVFLECVQDMDHENMFWYRQDPGLGLRLIYFSYDVKMKEKGDIPEGYSVSREKKERFSLILESASTNQTSMYLCASSLQALDEAFFGQGTRLTVV.

The V gene is TRBV5-1, the J gene TRBJ2-2, with a weak D call TRBD2 (5 bases). The CDR3 loop spans 14 amino acids. V gave up 2 bases and J gave up 6 bases, with 11 bases separating them. Germline V gives CDR1 SGHRS, CDR2 YFSETQ. The CDR3, as DNA: TGCGCCAGCAGCTTATCTAGCCGAGCCGGGGAGCTGTTTTTT. Protein sequence: CASSLSSRAGELFF. The full variable domain, its missing parts supplied by reference TRBV5-1 and TRBJ2-2, is KAGVTQTPRYLIKTRGQQVTLSCSPISGHRSVSWYQQTPGQGLQFLFEYFSETQRNKGNFPGRFSGRQFSNSRSEMNVSTLELGDSALYLCASSLSSRAGELFFGEGSRLTVL.

For the CDR3, the DNA is TGTGCCAGCAGCTCCGGCTTCGGACAGGGGGGCTATGGCTACACCTTC. This gives the protein CASSSGFGQGGYGYTF. This rearrangement joins TRBV5-6 to TRBJ1-2; TRBD1 matches at 10 bases. Germline V gives CDR1 SGHDT, CDR2 YYEEEE. J was trimmed by 4 bases and V by 3 bases; bases with no gene match: 9. CDR3 size: 16 residues.

The V and J genes are TRBV5-1 and TRBJ1-3; D not resolved. Trimming stripped 0 bases from V and 10 bases from J, with 11 bases between. Germline V lookup: CDR1 SGHRS, CDR2 YFSETQ. The CDR3 spans 13 residues. DNA for the CDR3: TGCGCCAGCAGCTTGGAGGACGGAGCAACCATATATTTT. This sequence encodes CASSLEDGATIYF.

The V call is TRBV30, the J call TRBJ2-5, with 10 bases identical to TRBD2. J lost 3 bases, V lost 4 bases, and 14 bases had no gene match. Looked up from germline, CDR1 is GTSNPN and CDR2 is SVGIG (reference sequence). The CDR3 is 17 residues long. CDR3 nucleotides: TGTGCCTGGACAGGGACTAGCGTACTGGGTGGGAAAGAGACCCAGTACTTC. It codes for CAWTGTSVLGGKETQYF.

The chain's CDR3 is CASSQVLGAQETQYF. The CDR3 nucleotides read TGCGCCAGCAGCCAAGTCCTGGGGGCGCAAGAGACCCAGTACTTC. The chain couples TRBV4-3 to TRBJ2-5; weak D call: TRBD1 (6 bases). Germline V gives CDR1 LGHNA, CDR2 YSLEER. Trimming cost V 1 base and J 2 bases, with 11 bases left between them. The CDR3 contains 15 residues.

The table lists this clone with a few counts. The chain uses TRBV2 and TRBJ1-5; no firm D call. The germline CDR1 and CDR2 sequences are SNHLY and FYNNEI. Trimming left V 1 base short and J 4 bases short, with 8 bases between. This CDR3 comprises 14 residues. CDR3 residues: CASSEVEGNQPQHF. The DNA for the CDR3 is TGTGCCAGCAGTGAAGTTGAAGGGAATCAGCCCCAGCATTTT.

The rearrangement uses TRBV4-1 and TRBJ1-4; D is undetermined. In germline, CDR1 is MGHRA, CDR2 YSYEKL. Trimming stripped 4 bases from V and 8 bases from J, with 11 bases between. The CDR3 has 13 residues. CDR3 loop: CASSPFREEKLFF. In DNA form, the CDR3 reads TGCGCCAGCAGCCCCTTCCGGGAGGAAAAACTGTTTTTT.

V is TRBV18 and J is TRBJ2-7, with unresolved D. The germline V and J ends were trimmed by 0 bases and 3 bases, with 6 bases remaining between them. Germline CDR1 is KGHSH and CDR2 is LQKENI. The CDR3 consists of 13 residues. The CDR3 nucleotides are TGTGCCAGCTCACCACCGACCGTCTACGAGCAGTACTTC. This codes for CASSPPTVYEQYF. Together with reference TRBV18 and TRBJ2-7, the CDR3 gives the full variable domain: NAGVMQNPRHLVRRRGQEARLRCSPMKGHSHVYWYRQLPEEGLKFMVYLQKENIIDESGMPKERFSAEFPKEGPSILRIQQVVRGDSAAYFCASSPPTVYEQYFGPGTRLTVT.

The gene calls are TRBV6-6 and TRBJ2-2, with a possible D match to TRBD1 (6 bases). The CDR3 has 15 amino acids. The germline V gene has CDR1 MNHNY and CDR2 SVGAGI (reference sequence). Trimming stripped 6 bases from V and 4 bases from J, with 15 bases between. The DNA for the CDR3 is TGTGCCAGCAGCCCCCCACCCAGGGGCACCGGGGAGCTGTTTTTT. This translates into CASSPPPRGTGELFF.

The genes are TRBV7-9 and TRBJ1-2, with D unclear. V lost 2 bases to trimming and J lost 6 bases, with 19 bases between them. CDR3 length: 16 amino acids. Germline V gene data show CDR1 as SEHNR and CDR2 as FQNEAQ (reference sequence). CDR3 DNA: TGTGCCAGCAGCTTACCGACCCGGAAGGTCTCGGATGGCTACACCTTC. Translated: CASSLPTRKVSDGYTF.